This TCR beta chain is drawn from a study of cytomegalovirus exposure and HLA in healthy donors. The table lists this clone with a few counts. The antigen is unknown. Germline loops: CDR1 LGHNT, CDR2 FRNRAP. The CDR3 extends over 13 amino acids. J lost 5 bases, V lost 6 bases, and 5 bases had no gene match. General study results and limits: Associated with cytomegalovirus, according to the listing, were some 180 TCR beta chains. Most TCR beta V segments were productive about 87% or about 30% of the time in an earlier analysis.

60 Vbeta and 13 Jbeta primers were used in PCR. Clones were read by immunoSEQ multiplex PCR, and TCRdb kept only the in-frame ones, dropping some. Of some 130,000 clones listed, roughly 80% are singletons. The source material was PBMCs. This chain connects TRBV12-5 to TRBJ2-3; 7 bases are a match to TRBD1. The sequence was obtained from a young man in good health and CMV-seronegative. CDR3 sequence reads: CASGQNRGDTQYF. CDR3 in DNA: TGTGCTAGTGGGCAGAACAGGGGAGATACGCAGTATTTT.